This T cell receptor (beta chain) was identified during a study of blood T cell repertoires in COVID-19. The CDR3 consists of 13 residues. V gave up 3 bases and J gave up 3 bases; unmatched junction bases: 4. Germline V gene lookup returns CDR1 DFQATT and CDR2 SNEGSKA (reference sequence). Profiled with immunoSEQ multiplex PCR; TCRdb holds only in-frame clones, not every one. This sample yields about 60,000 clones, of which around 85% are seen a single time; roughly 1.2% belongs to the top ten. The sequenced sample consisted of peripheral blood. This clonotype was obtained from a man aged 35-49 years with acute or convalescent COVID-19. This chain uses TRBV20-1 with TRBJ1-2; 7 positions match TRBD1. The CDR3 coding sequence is TGCAGTGCTAGTCGGACAGGTGACTATGGCTACACCTTC. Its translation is CSASRTGDYGYTF.